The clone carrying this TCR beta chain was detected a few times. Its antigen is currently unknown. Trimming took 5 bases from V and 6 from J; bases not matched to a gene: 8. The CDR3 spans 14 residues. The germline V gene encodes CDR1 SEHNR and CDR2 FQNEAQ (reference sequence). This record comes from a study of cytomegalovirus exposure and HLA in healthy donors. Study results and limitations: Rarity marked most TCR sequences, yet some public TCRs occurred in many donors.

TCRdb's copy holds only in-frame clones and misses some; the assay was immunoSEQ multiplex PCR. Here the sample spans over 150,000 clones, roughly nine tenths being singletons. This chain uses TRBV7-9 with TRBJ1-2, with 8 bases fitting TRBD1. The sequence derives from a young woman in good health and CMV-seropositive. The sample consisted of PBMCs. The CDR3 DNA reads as TGTGCCAGCAGCCGCCCACAGGGGGTAGATGGCTACACCTTC. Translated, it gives CASSRPQGVDGYTF.